This entry features one T cell receptor beta chain sequence. Its antigen is undetermined. The sample comes from a study of blood T cells in healthy people across ages. Those donating, healthy Caucasian individuals from Russia, were aged roughly 6 to 100. Every sample had a minimum of 6.5 million PBMCs isolated. Findings and limits, study-wide: More naive CD4+ cells and higher diversity marked long-lived donors relative to aged donors.

With a J-beta primer mix and a sample-barcoded 5' primer, a second PCR ran about 7 to 12 cycles. TCRdb ran MiXCR on the 5' RACE reads and lists one entry per CDR3 protein. The sample records more than 800,000 distinct CDR3 sequences, more than 35% being singletons. The specimen was blood. This TCR came from a woman aged 60-70 years in good health.

CDR3 sequence: CASLLAGSDTQYF. DNA for the CDR3: TGTGCCAGTTTACTAGCGGGATCAGATACGCAGTATTTT. V and J are TRBV2 and TRBJ2-3; TRBD2 matches at 10 bases. The CDR3 spans 13 residues. After removal of 9 bases from V and 4 bases from J, the junction contained 4 bases not matched to a gene. The germline gives CDR1 SNHLY, CDR2 FYNNEI.